The 23 T cell receptor beta chains listed next were all sequenced from one sample in a study of T cell responses to AZD1222 COVID-19 vaccine. TCRdb keeps only in-frame clones here, not all; method: immunoSEQ multiplex PCR. The data contain roughly 120,000 clones, approximately 92% of them singletons. The sample in question was peripheral blood, obtained on day 0 of AZD1222 vaccination. The receptors were gathered from an adult in good health.

J is TRBJ2-3 and V is TRBV4-2; D not resolved. Germline CDR1 and CDR2: LGHNA and YNFKEQ. The CDR3 consists of 14 residues. V lost 1 base and J lost 1, with 6 bases in between. CDR3 loop: CASSQVQGTDTQYF. The CDR3 region has the DNA TGTGCCAGCAGCCAAGTACAAGGCACAGATACGCAGTATTTT.

V gene TRBV27 combines with J gene TRBJ1-1; 7 nucleotides agree with TRBD1. J was trimmed by 14 bases and V by 3 bases; bases with no gene match: 15. Germline assignment: CDR1 MNHEY and CDR2 SMNVEV (reference sequence). This CDR3 is built from 14 residues. CDR3 sequence reads: CASSFGLGGTPRFF. CDR3 nucleotides: TGTGCCAGCAGTTTCGGTTTAGGGGGCACCCCTCGGTTCTTT.

The CDR3 loop reads CASSLTARLGKTDTQYF. CDR3 nucleotides: TGTGCCAGCAGCCTCACCGCCCGACTAGGAAAAACAGATACGCAGTATTTT. The chain combines TRBV14 with TRBJ2-3, with TRBD2 as a possible D gene (6 bases). V dropped 4 bases and J dropped 3 bases, with 20 bases sitting between them. Germline V gene sequence: CDR1 SGHDN, CDR2 FVKESK. The CDR3 has 17 amino acids.

The CDR3 sequence: CASSQKQENEQYF. CDR3 bases: TGCGCCAGCAGCCAAAAGCAAGAGAACGAGCAGTACTTC. V is TRBV4-3 and J is TRBJ2-7, with D uncertain. V lost 2 bases and J 5 bases, leaving 10 bases between the germline ends. CDR1 is LGHNA, CDR2 YSLEER, per germline. This CDR3 region has 13 residues.

Concerning this clone itself: The same CDR3 can be traced to other DNA sequences in this sample. V usage is TRBV6-5 and J usage is TRBJ1-2; D ambiguous. The CDR3 length is 11 residues. The germline V gene encodes CDR1 MNHEY and CDR2 SVGAGI. V lost 5 bases to trimming and J lost 5 bases, with 6 bases between them. The CDR3 is CASSPGYGYTF. The CDR3, as DNA: TGTGCCAGCAGTCCCGGGTATGGCTACACCTTC.

This sequence joins TRBV5-4 and TRBJ2-5; TRBD2 agrees at 7 bases. Looked up from germline, CDR1 is SGHNT and CDR2 is YYREEE (reference sequence). Trimming removed 2 bases from V and 3 bases from J; junction bases left unmatched: 13. The CDR3 has 17 residues. In nucleotides, the CDR3 is TGTGCCAGCAGCTTCATGGGTTGGGGGGAGGGAAAAGAGACCCAGTACTTC. Encoded protein: CASSFMGWGEGKETQYF.

In DNA, the CDR3 is TGCGCCAGCAGCCCGGCCGACCTCTCTGGAAACACCATATATTTT. Encoded protein: CASSPADLSGNTIYF. V usage is TRBV5-1 and J usage is TRBJ1-3; D is undetermined. Trimming cost V 4 bases and J 0 bases, with 11 bases left between them. Germline V gene sequence: CDR1 SGHRS, CDR2 YFSETQ. This CDR3 region has 15 residues.

The chain employs TRBV30 and TRBJ2-1; TRBD2 matches at 7 bases. J was trimmed by 10 bases and V by 4 bases; bases with no gene match: 13. Germline-derived CDR1 and CDR2 are GTSNPN and SVGIG (reference sequence). The CDR3 runs 14 residues. CDR3 region: CAWTLPGGGGEQFF. The CDR3 DNA follows: TGTGCCTGGACACTACCTGGGGGGGGTGGCGAGCAGTTCTTC.

The V and J genes are TRBV6-2 or TRBV6-3 and TRBJ2-5; D unresolved. CDR3 size: 12 residues. The germline V gene encodes CDR1 MNHEY and CDR2 SVGEGT. V lost 5 bases and J lost 1, with 5 bases in between. The chain's CDR3 is CASSTPQETQYF. The CDR3 DNA reads TGTGCCAGCAGTACCCCCCAAGAGACCCAGTACTTC.

The chain is built from TRBV13 and TRBJ2-2; 8 bases fit TRBD2. Germline CDR1 PRHDT, CDR2 FYEKMQ (reference sequence). The CDR3 totals 17 residues. J lost 1 base, V lost 5 bases, and 9 bases had no gene match. Written as DNA, the CDR3 is TGTGCCAGCAGCCCACCGAGCGGGAGAGGGAACACCGGGGAGCTGTTTTTT. Translated, it gives CASSPPSGRGNTGELFF.

This sequence joins TRBV6-5 and TRBJ2-2; D not certain. V gave up 4 bases and J gave up 4 bases, with 10 bases separating them. The V gene's germline CDR1 is MNHEY and CDR2 SVGAGI. The CDR3 loop spans 14 amino acids. DNA for the CDR3: TGTGCCAGCAGTTCCAACGGAATCACCGGGGAGCTGTTTTTT. As protein: CASSSNGITGELFF.

This clone was observed a few times. The CDR3 loop is CASSLGQAAAANYGYTF. The CDR3 DNA reads TGCGCCAGCAGCTTGGGACAGGCCGCTGCGGCTAACTATGGCTACACCTTC. The rearrangement joins TRBV5-1 to TRBJ1-2; D perhaps matches TRBD1 (6 bases). Germline loops: CDR1 SGHRS, CDR2 YFSETQ. This CDR3 contains 17 residues. V lost 0 bases to trimming and J lost 0 bases, with 15 bases between them.

V and J are TRBV9 and TRBJ2-7; TRBD1 matches at 7 bases. The length of the CDR3 is 15 residues. CDR1 and CDR2 (germline): SGDLS, YYNGEE. V was clipped by 0 bases and J by 0 bases; unmatched bases: 3. CDR3 coding DNA: TGTGCCAGCAGCGTAGGAGGGACAGCCTCCTACGAGCAGTACTTC. Its translation: CASSVGGTASYEQYF. Together with reference TRBV9 and TRBJ2-7, the CDR3 gives the full variable domain: DSGVTQTPKHLITATGQRVTLRCSPRSGDLSVYWYQQSLDQGLQFLIQYYNGEERAKGNILERFSAQQFPDLHSELNLSSLELGDSALYFCASSVGGTASYEQYFGPGTRLTVT.

This CDR3 is CASSLASGNTIYF. CDR3 sequence (DNA): TGCGCCAGCAGCTTAGCAAGTGGAAACACCATATATTTT. The chain couples TRBV5-1 to TRBJ1-3; no definite D call. In germline, CDR1 is SGHRS, CDR2 YFSETQ. The CDR3 extends over 13 amino acids. V was shortened by 2 bases and J by 3 bases, with 6 bases between the two germline ends.

This chain uses TRBV9 with TRBJ1-3, with 7 positions matching TRBD1. The CDR3 length is 14 residues. Germline V lookup: CDR1 SGDLS, CDR2 YYNGEE. V trimming: 3 bases; J trimming: 4 bases; junction bases outside the gene matches: 4. CDR3 sequence: CASSAQGDGNTIYF. CDR3 bases: TGTGCCAGCAGCGCCCAGGGGGACGGAAACACCATATATTTT.

The chain employs TRBV5-1 and TRBJ2-7; D gene unclear. This CDR3 contains 14 residues. The V gene's germline CDR1 is SGHRS and CDR2 YFSETQ. Deletions cut 4 bases from V and 0 bases from J, with 11 bases between. DNA for the CDR3: TGCGCCAGCAGCCAGGAAGTCATCTCCTACGAGCAGTACTTC. Its protein is CASSQEVISYEQYF.

The chain employs TRBV6-5 and TRBJ1-2; D might be TRBD1 (6 bases). V gave up 2 bases and J gave up 1 base, with 8 bases separating them. The CDR3 runs to 14 residues. Germline CDR1 is MNHEY and CDR2 is SVGAGI. The chain's CDR3 is CASSYGQSNYGYTF. The CDR3 DNA reads as TGTGCCAGCAGTTACGGACAGAGTAACTATGGCTACACCTTC.

The chain employs TRBV4-1 and TRBJ1-1, with D hard to call. V was cut by 4 bases and J by 8 bases, with 14 bases left in between. The CDR3 totals 13 residues. CDR1 is MGHRA and CDR2 is YSYEKL in the germline V gene. CDR3 loop: CASSRETGWEAFF. The CDR3 DNA reads TGCGCCAGCAGCCGAGAGACCGGGTGGGAAGCTTTCTTT.

V gene TRBV18 combines with J gene TRBJ2-7; 9 bases map to TRBD1. Germline CDR1 KGHSH, CDR2 LQKENI. V lost 4 bases, J lost 6 bases, and 13 bases stayed unmatched. The CDR3 is made up of 16 amino acids. CDR3 bases: TGTGCCAGCTCACTTAGTACAGGGGGCGTAATTGGCGAGCAGTACTTC. This codes for CASSLSTGGVIGEQYF. The full variable domain, with the rest looked up from reference TRBV18 and TRBJ2-7, is NAGVMQNPRHLVRRRGQEARLRCSPMKGHSHVYWYRQLPEEGLKFMVYLQKENIIDESGMPKERFSAEFPKEGPSILRIQQVVRGDSAAYFCASSLSTGGVIGEQYFGPGTRLTVT.

The rearrangement joins TRBV14 to TRBJ2-7; TRBD1 matches at 10 bases. Germline V gene sequence: CDR1 SGHDN, CDR2 FVKESK. The V segment lost 4 bases and the J segment 3 bases; nucleotides outside the gene matches: 6. This CDR3 is built from 15 residues. CDR3 sequence reads: CASSRRTGGVYEQYF. The CDR3 bases are TGTGCCAGCAGCCGACGGACAGGGGGAGTCTACGAGCAGTACTTC. Full variable domain (remainder filled in from reference TRBV14 and TRBJ2-7): EAGVTQFPSHSVIEKGQTVTLRCDPISGHDNLYWYRRVMGKEIKFLLHFVKESKQDESGMPNNRFLAERTGGTYSTLKVQPAELEDSGVYFCASSRRTGGVYEQYFGPGTRLTVT.

The V and J genes are TRBV7-2 and TRBJ2-7, with TRBD1 as a possible D gene (6 bases). V shed 2 bases and J shed 2 bases, with 13 bases lying between them. Germline CDR1 is SGHTA and CDR2 is FQGNSA. This CDR3 comprises 15 residues. The CDR3 coding sequence is TGTGCCAGCAGCTTAACCTATACAGGGACCTACGAGCAGTACTTC. It encodes CASSLTYTGTYEQYF.

The V and J genes are TRBV6-2 or TRBV6-3 and TRBJ2-6; unclear D gene. Germline V gives CDR1 MNHEY, CDR2 SVGEGT. The CDR3 has 15 amino acids. Trimming left V 3 bases short and J 0 bases short, with 6 bases between. The CDR3 DNA reads TGTGCCAGCAGTTATATAGTCTCTGGGGCCAACGTCCTGACTTTC. As protein: CASSYIVSGANVLTF.

V gene TRBV28 combines with J gene TRBJ2-1; D remains unclear. CDR3 length: 14 residues. CDR1 is MDHEN, CDR2 SYDVKM, per germline. With 8 bases removed from V and 0 bases from J, the gap between germline ends came to 11 bases. The CDR3 bases are TGTGCCAGCCGCGGAAGTAGCTCCTACAATGAGCAGTTCTTC. Residues: CASRGSSSYNEQFF.